This paragraph reports one T cell receptor beta chain. Its specificity is unknown. Caucasian adults residing in Nashville, Tennessee made up all the donors. The CD4+ fraction was divided into a CD45RA+ naive subset and a CD45RA-negative memory subset. The data stem from a study of shared clonotypes between healthy human individuals. Study context: Plates per donor: three CD4 naive, three CD4 memory, two CD8 naive, one CD8 memory. Findings of the study overall: Some clonotypes were shared by all four sorted-subset donors, while others were not shared. The non-shared ones had lower generation probabilities than the shared ones.

This table comes from immunoSEQ multiplex PCR, and its TCRdb copy is limited to in-frame clones, with some not included. The repertoire holds millions of clones, with approximately 92% as singletons. Deletions cut 3 bases from V and 8 bases from J, with 19 bases between. CDR3 length: 15 residues. Germline CDR1 reads LNHDA; CDR2 reads SQIVND (reference sequence). This sequence originates from a man aged 18 to 29 in good health. The sample consisted of naive CD4+ T cells sorted from blood. This sample's subset: CD45RA+ positively selected. The chain uses TRBV19 and TRBJ1-2; D call uncertain. The CDR3 nucleotides read TGTGCCAGTAGTATCCTTCCGGCGGGTATTTACGGCTACACCTTC. This translates into CASSILPAGIYGYTF.